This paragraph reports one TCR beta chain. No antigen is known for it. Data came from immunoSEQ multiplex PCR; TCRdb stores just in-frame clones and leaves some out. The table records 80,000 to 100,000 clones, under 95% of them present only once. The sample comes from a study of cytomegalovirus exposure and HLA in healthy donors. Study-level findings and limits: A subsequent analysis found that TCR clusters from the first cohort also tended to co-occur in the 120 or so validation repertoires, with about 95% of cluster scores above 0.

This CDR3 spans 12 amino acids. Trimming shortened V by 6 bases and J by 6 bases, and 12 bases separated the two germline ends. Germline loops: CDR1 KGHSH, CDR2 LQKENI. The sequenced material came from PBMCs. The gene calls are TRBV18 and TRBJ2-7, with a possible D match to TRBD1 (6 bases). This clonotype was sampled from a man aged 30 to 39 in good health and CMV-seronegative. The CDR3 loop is CASSTLRGEQYF. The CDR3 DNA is TGTGCCAGCTCGACTCTCAGGGGCGAGCAGTACTTC. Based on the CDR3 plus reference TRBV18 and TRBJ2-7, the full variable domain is NAGVMQNPRHLVRRRGQEARLRCSPMKGHSHVYWYRQLPEEGLKFMVYLQKENIIDESGMPKERFSAEFPKEGPSILRIQQVVRGDSAAYFCASSTLRGEQYFGPGTRLTVT.